These 27 T cell receptor beta chains were all obtained from the same sample, sequenced in a study of blood T cell repertoires in COVID-19. Method: immunoSEQ multiplex PCR; TCRdb's copy keeps in-frame clones and lacks some. The data show roughly 150,000 clones, roughly three quarters seen once. The material sequenced was peripheral blood. The source of these receptors is a man aged 55 to 69 with acute or convalescent COVID-19.

The chain uses TRBV28 and TRBJ2-7; unclear D gene. Germline V gene data show CDR1 as MDHEN and CDR2 as SYDVKM. V lost 6 bases and J 2 bases, leaving 8 bases between the germline ends. The CDR3 consists of 12 residues. The CDR3 region has the DNA TGTGCCAGCAGCCCCCCGGCCTACGAGCAGTACTTC. Translation gives CASSPPAYEQYF.

The J gene is TRBJ2-1, the V gene TRBV25-1; tentative D call: TRBD2 (5 bases). Germline loops: CDR1 MGHDK, CDR2 SYGVNS. This CDR3 is built from 13 residues. Trimming shortened V by 6 bases and J by 11 bases, and 17 bases separated the two germline ends. The CDR3 here is CASSLGLGSKQFF. The CDR3 DNA sequence: TGTGCCAGCAGCTTAGGACTGGGGAGTAAGCAGTTCTTC.

The chain recombines TRBV6-5 with TRBJ2-7, with 8 bases identical to TRBD2. Germline assignment: CDR1 MNHEY and CDR2 SVGAGI. This CDR3 is 15 amino acids long. J gave up 5 bases and V 6 bases, and 12 bases lay outside the gene matches. CDR3 sequence reads: CASRPGLASIDEQYF. The CDR3 coding sequence is TGTGCCAGCAGACCCGGACTAGCCAGTATCGACGAGCAGTACTTC.

The V gene is TRBV2, the J gene TRBJ1-5; D is perhaps TRBD1 (5 bases). Trimming removed 3 bases from V and 4 bases from J, with 10 bases in between. The CDR3 sequence is 14 residues long. The germline gives CDR1 SNHLY, CDR2 FYNNEI. The CDR3, as DNA: TGTGCCAGCAGTGAGCGGCAGGGTAATCAGCCCCAGCATTTT. Translation gives CASSERQGNQPQHF.

The chain couples TRBV27 to TRBJ2-1, with TRBD2 matching 8 bases. CDR3 size: 15 residues. Unmatched junction bases numbered 17, after V lost 11 bases and J lost 8 bases. Germline loops: CDR1 MNHEY, CDR2 SMNVEV (reference sequence). CDR3 residues: CASRQSGSWLYEQFF. Here the CDR3 DNA reads TGTGCCTCCCGGCAAAGCGGGAGCTGGCTCTATGAGCAGTTCTTC.

The genes are TRBV29-1 and TRBJ2-5; 10 positions match TRBD2. This CDR3 is 13 amino acids long. The J segment lost 5 bases and the V segment lost 4 bases, leaving 4 bases of the junction unmatched. CDR1 and CDR2 (germline): SQVTM, ANQGSEA. DNA of the CDR3: TGCAGCGTTGGGAAGCGGGAGGGGGAGACCCAGTACTTC. Translated: CSVGKREGETQYF. Filled out from reference TRBV29-1 and TRBJ2-5, the complete variable domain reads SAVISQKPSRDICQRGTSLTIQCQVDSQVTMMFWYRQQPGQSLTLIATANQGSEATYESGFVIDKFPISRPNLTFSTLTVSNMSPEDSSIYLCSVGKREGETQYFGPGTRLLVL.

The chain carries TRBV5-6 and TRBJ2-1; 10 positions agree with TRBD2. CDR1 and CDR2 from the germline V gene are SGHDT and YYEEEE. The CDR3 loop spans 15 amino acids. Germline trimming cut 0 bases from V and 4 bases from J; bases unmatched to any gene: 1. The CDR3: CASSLGSGGYNEQFF. In nucleotides, the CDR3 is TGTGCCAGCAGCTTGGGTAGCGGGGGGTACAATGAGCAGTTCTTC.

This clone came up a few times. The gene calls are TRBV25-1 and TRBJ2-7, with D possibly TRBD2 on 5 matching bases. The CDR3 runs 14 residues. Germline CDR1 reads MGHDK; CDR2 reads SYGVNS. V dropped 5 bases and J dropped 7 bases, with 18 bases sitting between them. The CDR3 nucleotides are TGTGCCAGCAGTTCGATAACGGGGTCGCGAGAGCAGTACTTC. Translated, it gives CASSSITGSREQYF.

The chain is built from TRBV30 and TRBJ2-7; 9 bases align to TRBD1. The CDR3 runs to 15 residues. In germline, CDR1 is GTSNPN, CDR2 SVGIG (reference sequence). V lost 2 bases and J lost 1; bases outside the gene matches: 6. The CDR3 nucleotides are TGTGCCTGGAGTAGACAGGGGGGTGATTCCTACGAGCAGTACTTC. Translation: CAWSRQGGDSYEQYF.

This chain joins TRBV11-2 and TRBJ2-1; 10 bases are shared with TRBD1. V shed 1 base and J 7 bases; nucleotides not matched to a gene: 7. Germline loops: CDR1 SGHAT, CDR2 FQNNGV. The CDR3 has 16 residues. The CDR3 here is CASSLARQGARNEQFF. As DNA, the CDR3 is TGTGCCAGCAGCTTAGCTCGACAGGGGGCGCGGAATGAGCAGTTCTTC.

This clone was picked up a small number of times. The rearrangement links TRBV30 to TRBJ1-4; D may be TRBD1 (5 bases). Trimming pared 0 bases from V and 10 bases from J, leaving 15 bases between. Germline V CDR1 and CDR2: GTSNPN, SVGIG (reference sequence). This CDR3 spans 14 amino acids. In DNA, the CDR3 is TGTGCCTGGAGTGTCGGAGGGGTACGAGGAAAACTGTTTTTT. This codes for CAWSVGGVRGKLFF.

Only one count was recorded for this clone. CDR3 residues: CASRTAANEKLFF. For the CDR3, the DNA is TGTGCCAGCAGAACAGCGGCTAATGAAAAACTGTTTTTT. The rearrangement uses TRBV3-1 (or the pseudogene TRBV3-2) and TRBJ1-4; no clear D gene. This CDR3 comprises 13 residues. Germline CDR1 is LGHDT and CDR2 is YNNKEL (reference sequence). V was clipped by 6 bases and J by 3 bases, with 8 bases between them.

The CDR3 region has the DNA TGCGCCAGCAGCCAATGGAGCGGGAGTGGGGAGACCCAGTACTTC. Amino acids: CASSQWSGSGETQYF. The chain uses TRBV4-1 and TRBJ2-5; TRBD2 aligns across 8 bases. Germline CDR1 is MGHRA and CDR2 is YSYEKL. Trimming at V came to 2 bases and at J to 5 bases, leaving 7 bases not matched to a gene. The CDR3 contains 15 residues.

The chain employs TRBV11-2 and TRBJ2-1, with 9 positions matching TRBD2. The CDR3 spans 15 residues. Germline V gene lookup returns CDR1 SGHAT and CDR2 FQNNGV. The trim removed 5 bases at V and 4 bases at J, leaving 6 bases unmatched. CDR3 amino acids: CASSTSGRRYNEQFF. For the CDR3, the DNA is TGTGCCAGCAGCACCAGCGGGAGGAGATACAATGAGCAGTTCTTC.

The V gene is TRBV4-2, the J gene TRBJ2-1; D possibly corresponds to TRBD1 (6 bases). CDR1 is LGHNA, CDR2 YNFKEQ, per germline. This CDR3 has 17 residues. Trimming shortened V by 1 base and J by 7 bases, and 20 bases separated the two germline ends. In DNA, the CDR3 is TGTGCCAGCAGCCAAGGTTCACAGGGTTACGGTAGGAATGAGCAGTTCTTC. Residues: CASSQGSQGYGRNEQFF.

The chain uses TRBV10-3 and TRBJ1-6; 10 bases are shared with TRBD1. Germline CDR1 and CDR2: ENHRY and SYGVKD. Trimming at V came to 6 bases and at J to 5 bases, leaving 1 base not matched to a gene. The CDR3 loop spans 14 amino acids. The CDR3 nucleotides read TGTGCCATCAGGGACAGGGGGGATAATTCACCCCTCCACTTT. It translates to CAIRDRGDNSPLHF.

The CDR3: CASSLERESSYNSPLHF. The CDR3, as DNA: TGTGCCAGCAGCTTGGAGCGGGAAAGCTCCTATAATTCACCCCTCCACTTT. J is TRBJ1-6 and V is TRBV5-8, with D unresolved. The germline V gene encodes CDR1 SGHTS and CDR2 YDEGEE. V was shortened by 0 bases and J by 0 bases, with 10 bases between the two germline ends. The CDR3 spans 17 residues.

The DNA for the CDR3 is TGTGCCAGCAAACTAGGACAGGGAGCCTACGAGCAGTACTTC. It encodes CASKLGQGAYEQYF. The chain carries TRBV2 and TRBJ2-7; TRBD1 agrees at 8 bases. V trimming: 7 bases; J trimming: 2 bases; junction bases outside the gene matches: 7. Germline CDR1 SNHLY, CDR2 FYNNEI. The CDR3 has 14 amino acids. Full variable domain (rest looked up from reference TRBV2 and TRBJ2-7): EPEVTQTPSHQVTQMGQEVILRCVPISNHLYFYWYRQILGQKVEFLVSFYNNEISEKSEIFDDQFSVERPDGSNFTLKIRSTKLEDSAMYFCASKLGQGAYEQYFGPGTRLTVT.

Only a few counts were recorded for this clone. This chain joins TRBV19 and TRBJ2-1, with 7 bases lining up with TRBD2. V was clipped by 4 bases and J by 3 bases; unmatched bases: 9. This CDR3 spans 16 amino acids. The germline V gene has CDR1 LNHDA and CDR2 SQIVND (reference sequence). CDR3 amino acids: CASSTAGTTDYNEQFF. The CDR3 DNA follows: TGTGCCAGTAGTACCGCCGGGACTACCGACTACAATGAGCAGTTCTTC.

This chain connects TRBV11-3 to TRBJ2-1; 16 bases agree with TRBD2. This CDR3 contains 20 residues. Germline assignment: CDR1 SGHNT and CDR2 YENEEA. Trimming at V came to 1 base and at J to 6 bases, leaving 12 bases not matched to a gene. The CDR3 sequence is CASSLVPPGLAGGPGNEQFF. CDR3 nucleotide sequence: TGTGCCAGCAGCTTAGTGCCCCCGGGACTAGCGGGAGGGCCTGGCAATGAGCAGTTCTTC.

V and J are TRBV11-2 and TRBJ2-1; 12 positions agree with TRBD2. V lost 5 bases to trimming and J lost 7 bases; unmatched junction nucleotides: 12. Per the germline V gene, CDR1 is SGHAT and CDR2 is FQNNGV. The CDR3 spans 17 residues. The CDR3 DNA reads TGTGCCAGCAGCCCGCGACTAGCGGGAGATGGCCAGAATGAGCAGTTCTTC. Amino acids: CASSPRLAGDGQNEQFF.

The chain employs TRBV6-6 and TRBJ1-5; 9 nucleotides match TRBD1. After removal of 5 bases from V and 0 bases from J, the junction contained 17 bases not matched to a gene. This CDR3 spans 20 amino acids. Germline V gene lookup returns CDR1 MNHNY and CDR2 SVGAGI (reference sequence). CDR3 in amino acids: CASSPRGDRVGIYSNQPQHF. CDR3 bases: TGTGCCAGCAGTCCCAGGGGGGACAGGGTCGGGATTTATAGCAATCAGCCCCAGCATTTT.

The chain couples TRBV19 to TRBJ1-2; a weak D match, TRBD1 (5 bases). Trimming cost V 3 bases and J 5 bases, with 22 bases left between them. Germline CDR1 LNHDA, CDR2 SQIVND (reference sequence). This CDR3 has 17 amino acids. DNA for the CDR3: TGTGCCAGTAGTATCGGTTTTAGTCCGACAGTGCCTTATGGCTACACCTTC. Protein: CASSIGFSPTVPYGYTF.

CDR3 nucleotide sequence: TGTGCCAGCAGCTGGGGCATGGGTTCCCAGCTAACTAGCACAGATACGCAGTATTTT. It yields the protein CASSWGMGSQLTSTDTQYF. The J gene is TRBJ2-3, the V gene TRBV5-6; TRBD1 is a possible D gene (5 bases). The V and J ends lost 3 bases and 0 bases respectively, with 23 bases between them. Germline loops: CDR1 SGHDT, CDR2 YYEEEE. This CDR3 comprises 19 residues.

The chain recombines TRBV5-1 with TRBJ2-2; 10 bases are shared with TRBD2. The germline gives CDR1 SGHRS, CDR2 YFSETQ. The CDR3 runs 16 residues. V dropped 5 bases and J dropped 2; count of bases not matched to a gene: 6. CDR3 nucleotides: TGCGCCAGCAGTTTTTGGACTAGCGGTAACACCGGGGAGCTGTTTTTT. Translation gives CASSFWTSGNTGELFF.

The V gene is TRBV5-4, the J gene TRBJ1-2, with 7 bases aligning to TRBD1. Germline V CDR1 and CDR2: SGHNT, YYREEE (reference sequence). This CDR3 has 15 residues. Germline trimming cut 0 bases from V and 0 bases from J; bases unmatched to any gene: 2. Here the CDR3 DNA reads TGTGCCAGCAGCTTGGGGGGGACAGCTAACTATGGCTACACCTTC. Translating it yields CASSLGGTANYGYTF.

A few counts support this clone. V and J are TRBV3-1 (or the pseudogene TRBV3-2) and TRBJ2-1; 11 nucleotides align to TRBD2. Trimming at V came to 4 bases and at J to 3 bases, leaving 11 bases not matched to a gene. Per the germline V gene, CDR1 is LGHDT and CDR2 is YNNKEL (reference sequence). The CDR3 is 18 amino acids. CDR3 DNA sequence: TGTGCCAGCAGCCGCGAGGGTCTAGCGGGAGGTTTCTACAATGAGCAGTTCTTC. Translated, it gives CASSREGLAGGFYNEQFF.